Below, 8 T cell receptor beta chains from the same sample are listed, as sequenced in a study of OX40 agonist ivuxolimab in advanced cancers. The repertoire was sequenced with immunoSEQ multiplex PCR; TCRdb's copy has only in-frame clones and lacks some. This table holds tens of thousands of clones, nearly 85% found once. This specimen was CD4+ or CD8+ T cells sorted from blood, taken in a trial of the OX40 agonist ivuxolimab. These receptors originate from an adult with an advanced solid tumor such as melanoma, head and neck, liver or kidney cancer.

This clone has only a few counts. J is TRBJ2-7 and V is TRBV4-1, with D possibly being TRBD2 (5 bases). The germline CDR1 and CDR2 sequences are MGHRA and YSYEKL. The CDR3 sequence is 16 residues long. Trimming left V 0 bases short and J 4 bases short, with 16 bases between. CDR3 DNA: TGCGCCAGCAGCCAAGATATGACGCCTGGACTGTACGAGCAGTACTTC. It specifies CASSQDMTPGLYEQYF.

The rearrangement uses TRBV19 and TRBJ1-1, with D perhaps matching TRBD1 (5 bases). V was cut by 7 bases and J by 3 bases, with 15 bases left in between. The germline V gene encodes CDR1 LNHDA and CDR2 SQIVND (reference sequence). The CDR3 extends over 14 amino acids. The CDR3 bases are TGTGCCAGTAAGTCCCCGGGGGGGGACACTGAAGCTTTCTTT. Encoded protein: CASKSPGGDTEAFF.

V gene TRBV7-9 combines with J gene TRBJ2-5; 8 nucleotides agree with TRBD2. Unmatched junction bases numbered 11, after V lost 2 bases and J lost 9 bases. The CDR3 runs to 15 residues. Germline CDR1 reads SEHNR; CDR2 reads FQNEAQ (reference sequence). The CDR3 spells CASSLFTSGEGAQYF. CDR3 nucleotides: TGTGCCAGCAGCTTATTCACTAGCGGAGAAGGGGCCCAGTACTTC.

This clone was seen only once. The chain recombines TRBV18 with TRBJ1-2; no clear D gene. The V gene's germline CDR1 is KGHSH and CDR2 LQKENI. The CDR3 runs 14 residues. The V and J ends lost 1 base and 2 bases respectively, with 8 bases between them. The CDR3 region has the DNA TGTGCCAGCTCACCACTGGACGGGAACTATGGCTACACCTTC. It translates to CASSPLDGNYGYTF.

The V and J genes are TRBV9 and TRBJ2-2, with D perhaps being TRBD1 or TRBD2 (7 bases each). The V and J ends lost 3 bases and 9 bases respectively, with 12 bases between them. The CDR3 covers 13 residues. CDR1 and CDR2 (germline): SGDLS, YYNGEE. The CDR3 spells CASSGEGARELFF. In DNA form, the CDR3 reads TGTGCCAGCAGCGGGGAGGGGGCCAGGGAGCTGTTTTTT.

The chain employs TRBV7-3 and TRBJ2-3; TRBD2 matches 10 bases. The germline CDR1 and CDR2 sequences are SGHTA and FQGTGA. Trimming took 1 base from V and 6 from J; bases not matched to a gene: 7. This CDR3 is built from 16 residues. CDR3 DNA: TGTGCCAGCAGCTTAAGAGCGGGGGGGCTCAAGGATACGCAGTATTTT. This encodes CASSLRAGGLKDTQYF. Supplemented by reference TRBV7-3 and TRBJ2-3, the full variable domain reads GAGVSQTPSNKVTEKGKYVELRCDPISGHTALYWYRQSLGQGPEFLIYFQGTGAADDSGLPNDRFFAVRPEGSVSTLKIQRTERGDSAVYLCASSLRAGGLKDTQYFGPGTRLTVL.

Judged by abundance, this clone is medium-sized. This chain links TRBV29-1 with TRBJ1-3; the match to TRBD1 covers 10 bases. The germline CDR1 and CDR2 sequences are SQVTM and ANQGSEA. The CDR3 loop spans 16 amino acids. With V trimmed by 6 bases and J by 1 base, 9 bases remained unmatched. This chain's CDR3 is CSVASRDRGSGNTIYF. Written as DNA, the CDR3 is TGCAGCGTCGCGTCCCGGGACAGGGGATCTGGAAACACCATATATTTT.

The V gene is TRBV5-1, the J gene TRBJ1-1, with D uncertain. Germline V gives CDR1 SGHRS, CDR2 YFSETQ. CDR3 length: 13 amino acids. The germline V and J ends were trimmed by 0 bases and 3 bases, with 6 bases remaining between them. This CDR3 reads CASSLDTYTEAFF. The CDR3 nucleotides are TGCGCCAGCAGCTTGGACACCTACACTGAAGCTTTCTTT.